Reported below is one T cell receptor (beta chain). This table comes from immunoSEQ multiplex PCR, and its TCRdb copy is limited to in-frame clones, with some not included. The sample lists about 68,000 clones, roughly nine tenths occurring once. Looked up from germline, CDR1 is SGHVS and CDR2 is FQNEAQ. CDR3 size: 15 residues. V dropped 5 bases and J dropped 0 bases, with 10 bases sitting between them. The entry originates in a study of OX40 agonist ivuxolimab in advanced cancers. The wider study: Patients treated during dose escalation were battling hepatocellular carcinoma, melanoma, renal cell or head and neck cancer.

The V gene is TRBV7-8, the J gene TRBJ2-2; no definite D call. The starting material was CD4+ or CD8+ T cells sorted from blood, obtained in a trial of the OX40 agonist ivuxolimab. This TCR was sampled from an adult with an advanced solid tumor such as melanoma, head and neck, liver or kidney cancer. The CDR3 protein is CASSQQPANTGELFF. CDR3 nucleotide sequence: TGTGCCAGCAGCCAGCAGCCCGCGAACACCGGGGAGCTGTTTTTT.